Below, 27 T cell receptor beta chains from the same sample are listed, as sequenced in a study of regulatory T cells in long-lasting Graves disease. Time point in this sample: persistent/refractory GD, antithyroid drugs over 5 years with positive TRAb. The authors made the TCR library using RNA they extracted from PBMCs. Assembly of TCR beta libraries relied on iRepertoire HTBI primers together with Arm-PCR of CDR3 regions. One entry per CDR3 protein results from TCRdb running MiXCR on the multiplex PCR reads. The sample includes about half a million distinct CDR3 sequences, approximately 23% of them seen just once. The sequencing here drew on peripheral blood mononuclear cells (PBMCs), taken when the disease was refractory, from a patient treated with antithyroid drugs. These receptors were taken from a female donor with Graves disease.

This clonotype turned up a few times. The gene calls are TRBV6-5 and TRBJ1-5, with D possibly matching TRBD1 (6 bases). The CDR3 has 15 residues. Trimming cost V 1 base and J 5 bases, with 12 bases left between them. Per germline, CDR1 MNHEY and CDR2 SVGAGI. CDR3 residues: CASSYLGGTDQPQHF. CDR3 nucleotides: TGTGCCAGCAGTTACTTGGGGGGCACTGATCAGCCCCAGCATTTT.

This rearrangement joins TRBV28 to TRBJ2-7, with a tentative D call TRBD2 (6 bases). The CDR3 sequence is 14 residues long. Between the trimmed V and J ends, which lost 3 bases and 6 bases, there was a span of 15 bases. In germline, CDR1 is MDHEN, CDR2 SYDVKM. In DNA, the CDR3 is TGTGCCAGCAGTTTGGGGGGACCTGGGTGCGAGCAGTACTTC. Protein: CASSLGGPGCEQYF.

The chain links TRBV6-1 to TRBJ2-3, with TRBD1 matching over 8 bases. This CDR3 has 12 amino acids. Germline values: CDR1 MNHNS, CDR2 SASEGT. V lost 10 bases to trimming and J lost 3 bases; unmatched junction nucleotides: 3. CDR3 protein: CATGQGTDTQYF. CDR3 DNA: TGTGCCACTGGACAGGGTACAGATACGCAGTATTTT.

This clonotype was recorded at least ten times. This chain connects TRBV28 to TRBJ1-2; D perhaps matches TRBD1 (6 bases). V shed 6 bases and J shed 4 bases, with 12 bases lying between them. The CDR3 covers 13 residues. Germline CDR1 is MDHEN and CDR2 is SYDVKM. CDR3 nucleotide sequence: TGTGCCAGCAGCTCCAGGGACACCTATGGCTACACCTTC. Residues: CASSSRDTYGYTF.

The chain is built from TRBV4-3 and TRBJ1-4; possible D gene TRBD1, 6 bases. V lost 0 bases to trimming and J lost 8 bases, with 16 bases between them. The CDR3 has 16 residues. Germline CDR1 and CDR2: LGHNA and YSLEER. Here the CDR3 DNA reads TGCGCCAGCAGCCAAGATCTGGGCAGGGGTAACGAAAAACTGTTTTTT. Amino acids: CASSQDLGRGNEKLFF.

To note about this clonotype: This sequence may be a read error, since a much larger clone differs from it by one base. The rearrangement links TRBV16 to TRBJ1-2; 7 bases match TRBD1. CDR1 and CDR2 from the germline V gene are KGHSY and FQNENV. There are 13 residues in the CDR3. V was clipped by 6 bases and J by 2 bases; unmatched bases: 3. The CDR3 DNA reads TGTGCCAGCAGTGTCAGGGGGAACTATGGCTACACCTTC. It yields the protein CASSVRGNYGYTF.

In its sample, this clonotype was seen many times. This chain links TRBV6-1 with TRBJ1-2; D uncertain. The V gene's germline CDR1 is MNHNS and CDR2 SASEGT. The CDR3 covers 13 residues. Trimming cost V 6 bases and J 5 bases, with 13 bases left between them. The CDR3, as DNA: TGTGCCAGCAGCCTCGGACGGGAGTATGGCTACACCTTC. Encoded protein: CASSLGREYGYTF.

The chain employs TRBV4-3 and TRBJ1-1; possible D gene TRBD1, 6 bases. The CDR3 covers 17 residues. CDR1 and CDR2 from the germline V gene are LGHNA and YSLEER. Trimming left V 1 base short and J 5 bases short, with 20 bases between. The CDR3 coding sequence is TGCGCCAGCAGCCAAGGGAATCTAGGGGGAAGAGGGACTGAAGCTTTCTTT. Translation: CASSQGNLGGRGTEAFF.

The V and J genes are TRBV28 and TRBJ2-4, with 8 nucleotides matching TRBD1. The CDR3 length is 16 residues. The germline CDR1 and CDR2 sequences are MDHEN and SYDVKM. V lost 6 bases and J lost 0; bases outside the gene matches: 7. CDR3 in amino acids: CASRDRAAEAKNIQYF. The CDR3 DNA is TGTGCCAGCAGGGACAGGGCAGCCGAAGCCAAAAACATTCAGTACTTC. The full variable domain, rest sourced from reference TRBV28 and TRBJ2-4, is DVKVTQSSRYLVKRTGEKVFLECVQDMDHENMFWYRQDPGLGLRLIYFSYDVKMKEKGDIPEGYSVSREKKERFSLILESASTNQTSMYLCASRDRAAEAKNIQYFGAGTRLSVL.

This clonotype was counted between two and nine times. This rearrangement joins TRBV15 to TRBJ1-5; maybe TRBD1 (6 bases). Per germline, CDR1 LNHNV and CDR2 YYDKDF (reference sequence). This CDR3 spans 15 amino acids. V was trimmed by 8 bases and J by 4 bases, leaving 18 bases between them. CDR3 in DNA: TGTGCCACCCAGAAAGGGGGAATTGGAAATCAGCCCCAGCATTTT. It encodes CATQKGGIGNQPQHF.

This clonotype was counted ten times or more. The chain links TRBV28 to TRBJ1-5; the D is unclear. The CDR3 contains 12 residues. Looked up from germline, CDR1 is MDHEN and CDR2 is SYDVKM. V was pared by 2 bases and J by 7 bases, with 6 bases between. This chain's CDR3 is CASSLLWQPQHF. For the CDR3, the DNA is TGTGCCAGCAGTTTACTGTGGCAGCCCCAGCATTTT.

This clonotype was observed many times. The rearrangement joins TRBV7-8 to TRBJ2-5; D ambiguous. V lost 4 bases to trimming and J lost 5 bases, with 14 bases between them. The length of the CDR3 is 14 residues. Germline V gene sequence: CDR1 SGHVS, CDR2 FQNEAQ. The CDR3 protein is CASSSRTTAETQYF. The CDR3 DNA reads as TGTGCCAGCAGCTCGCGCACCACGGCGGAGACCCAGTACTTC.

This clonotype was counted ten times or more. The rearrangement joins TRBV6-2 or TRBV6-3 to TRBJ2-2; 7 nucleotides agree with TRBD2. This CDR3 comprises 13 residues. V dropped 7 bases and J dropped 7; count of bases not matched to a gene: 6. CDR1 is MNHEY and CDR2 is SVGEGT in the germline V gene. CDR3 coding DNA: TGTGCCAGCACCTTGGGGGGGATCGGGGAGCTGTTTTTT. This translates into CASTLGGIGELFF.

The chain is built from TRBV6-2 or TRBV6-3 and TRBJ1-3, with TRBD1 matching 9 bases. Germline V CDR1 and CDR2: MNHEY, SVGEGT. V trimming: 3 bases; J trimming: 0 bases; junction bases outside the gene matches: 3. The CDR3 sequence is 16 residues long. CDR3 amino acids: CASSYGTGSSGNTIYF. In DNA, the CDR3 is TGTGCCAGCAGTTATGGGACAGGGAGCTCTGGAAACACCATATATTTT.

With respect to this clonotype: Just one base apart from a much larger clone, this may be a read error. The chain recombines TRBV6-2 or TRBV6-3 with TRBJ1-5, with TRBD1 identical over 7 bases. The CDR3 length is 14 residues. Germline CDR1 MNHEY, CDR2 SVGEGT. With 4 bases clipped from V and 4 bases from J, the junction kept 4 bases outside the gene matches. The CDR3 sequence: CASSSLQGNQPQHF. In DNA, the CDR3 is TGTGCCAGCAGTTCCCTACAGGGGAATCAGCCCCAGCATTTT.

This clonotype was detected ten times or more. The chain uses TRBV2 and TRBJ2-7; 7 nucleotides line up with TRBD2. V lost 4 bases to trimming and J lost 3 bases; unmatched junction nucleotides: 3. CDR1 and CDR2 (germline): SNHLY, FYNNEI. The CDR3 spans 13 residues. CDR3 protein: CASSGRGVYEQYF. The CDR3 coding sequence is TGTGCCAGCAGTGGTCGGGGGGTCTACGAGCAGTACTTC. The full variable domain, completed using reference TRBV2 and TRBJ2-7, is EPEVTQTPSHQVTQMGQEVILRCVPISNHLYFYWYRQILGQKVEFLVSFYNNEISEKSEIFDDQFSVERPDGSNFTLKIRSTKLEDSAMYFCASSGRGVYEQYFGPGTRLTVT.

This clonotype was observed a few times. The chain has TRBV20-1 and TRBJ1-2; 7 nucleotides agree with TRBD1. The CDR3 sequence is 12 residues long. Germline loops: CDR1 DFQATT, CDR2 SNEGSKA (reference sequence). The ends lost 2 bases at V and 8 bases at J; junction bases unmatched: 5. As DNA, the CDR3 is TGCAGTGCTAGACCCAACAGGGGCGGCTACACCTTC. Its protein is CSARPNRGGYTF.

A note on this clonotype: Since a much larger clone is just one base distant, this may be a read error. The chain combines TRBV2 with TRBJ1-5; 10 nucleotides align to TRBD1. The CDR3 runs to 15 residues. CDR1 is SNHLY and CDR2 is FYNNEI in the germline V gene. With 7 bases clipped from V and 4 bases from J, the junction kept 7 bases outside the gene matches. The CDR3 sequence is CASKDRGPANQPQHF. The CDR3 nucleotides are TGTGCCAGCAAAGACAGGGGGCCTGCTAATCAGCCCCAGCATTTT.

This chain joins TRBV29-1 and TRBJ1-2; tentative D call: TRBD1 (5 bases). The CDR3 totals 13 residues. Looked up from germline, CDR1 is SQVTM and CDR2 is ANQGSEA. The germline V and J ends were trimmed by 7 bases and 7 bases, with 19 bases remaining between them. The chain's CDR3 is CSAGDGAAGGYTF. CDR3 coding DNA: TGCAGCGCTGGGGATGGGGCGGCGGGTGGCTACACCTTC.

The sample holds a few counts of this clonotype. V is TRBV18 and J is TRBJ1-5; 7 nucleotides agree with TRBD1. Unmatched junction bases numbered 7, after V lost 3 bases and J lost 5 bases. Per the germline V gene, CDR1 is KGHSH and CDR2 is LQKENI. The CDR3 runs to 15 residues. The CDR3 sequence: CASSPRTGGDQPQHF. The CDR3 DNA is TGTGCCAGCTCACCCCGGACAGGTGGGGATCAGCCCCAGCATTTT.

This clonotype was counted between two and nine times. CDR3: CATRLAGIQETQYF. The CDR3 DNA sequence: TGCGCCACTCGACTAGCGGGGATTCAAGAGACCCAGTACTTC. The chain has TRBV10-2 and TRBJ2-5, with TRBD2 matching over 11 bases. The CDR3 has 14 residues. Trimming at V came to 10 bases and at J to 2 bases, leaving 6 bases not matched to a gene. Germline V CDR1 and CDR2: WSHSY, SAAADI.

The J gene is TRBJ1-2, the V gene TRBV7-8, with a possible D match to TRBD1 (6 bases). Germline V gene sequence: CDR1 SGHVS, CDR2 FQNEAQ. V lost 1 base, J lost 2 bases, and 11 bases lay in between. The CDR3 runs to 15 residues. DNA of the CDR3: TGTGCCAGCAGCTTAGAGGGGGGGCGCAACTATGGCTACACCTTC. Translating it yields CASSLEGGRNYGYTF.

The chain combines TRBV20-1 with TRBJ2-2; D is undetermined. V dropped 0 bases and J dropped 2 bases, with 13 bases sitting between them. Germline assignment: CDR1 DFQATT and CDR2 SNEGSKA (reference sequence). The CDR3 covers 16 residues. CDR3 nucleotide sequence: TGCAGTGCTAGAGATTCTATAGGGCCTAACACCGGGGAGCTGTTTTTT. This codes for CSARDSIGPNTGELFF.

Concerning this clonotype: Being one base from a much bigger clone, this may be a read error. V and J are TRBV7-2 and TRBJ2-7, with D possibly TRBD1 on 7 matching bases. The CDR3 is made up of 14 amino acids. Germline CDR1 is SGHTA and CDR2 is FQGNSA. Trimming removed 6 bases at V and 9 bases at J, with 21 bases between. DNA of the CDR3: TGTGCCAGCAGGGGCGGGGACAGTCCCTCCGGGCAGTACTTC. This encodes CASRGGDSPSGQYF.

The chain is built from TRBV15 and TRBJ2-2, with TRBD1 as a possible D gene (5 bases). V gave up 4 bases and J gave up 7 bases, with 7 bases separating them. The CDR3 is 12 amino acids. CDR1 and CDR2 from the germline V gene are LNHNV and YYDKDF (reference sequence). The CDR3 loop reads CATSTQVGELFF. The CDR3 DNA follows: TGTGCCACCAGCACACAGGTCGGGGAGCTGTTTTTT.

This clonotype has more than one count but fewer than ten. The chain couples TRBV5-5 to TRBJ1-5, with TRBD1 matching over 7 bases. The germline CDR1 and CDR2 sequences are SGHKS and YYEKEE (reference sequence). CDR3 size: 16 residues. V lost 1 base, J lost 4 bases, and 8 bases stayed unmatched. The DNA for the CDR3 is TGTGCCAGCAGCTTGAAAAGACAGGGCGTTAATCAGCCCCAGCATTTT. Translating it yields CASSLKRQGVNQPQHF.

This rearrangement joins TRBV14 to TRBJ2-7; no clear D. Germline V gene sequence: CDR1 SGHDN, CDR2 FVKESK. This CDR3 region has 16 residues. Between the trimmed V and J ends, which lost 3 bases and 5 bases, there was a span of 20 bases. The chain's CDR3 is CASSQWAAGRNHEQYF. Here the CDR3 DNA reads TGTGCCAGCAGCCAGTGGGCGGCAGGAAGGAACCACGAGCAGTACTTC.